The 7 T cell receptor beta chains below all came from one sample that was sequenced in a study of blood T cell repertoires in COVID-19. Repertoires were generated with immunoSEQ multiplex PCR, while TCRdb's copy carries only in-frame clones and drops some. The sample contains around 120,000 clones, roughly 88% of which appear only once. Sequenced: peripheral blood. The source of these receptors is a middle-aged man with acute or convalescent COVID-19.

The chain recombines TRBV19 with TRBJ2-7; 7 nucleotides align to TRBD1. V lost 3 bases to trimming and J lost 0 bases; unmatched junction nucleotides: 5. This CDR3 is 15 amino acids long. The germline CDR1 and CDR2 sequences are LNHDA and SQIVND (reference sequence). The chain's CDR3 is CASSIGTVYSYEQYF. The DNA of the CDR3 is TGTGCCAGTAGTATCGGGACAGTATACTCCTACGAGCAGTACTTC.

J is TRBJ2-7 and V is TRBV5-1; 8 nucleotides align to TRBD2. CDR1 SGHRS and CDR2 YFSETQ come from the germline V gene. Trimming took 2 bases from V and 3 from J; bases not matched to a gene: 7. The CDR3 contains 15 residues. CDR3 protein: CASSFSPAGDYEQYF. DNA of the CDR3: TGCGCCAGCAGCTTCTCGCCAGCGGGGGACTACGAGCAGTACTTC.

The chain joins TRBV24-1 to TRBJ2-5; the D gene is possibly TRBD2 (5 bases). This CDR3 has 16 amino acids. V was cut by 2 bases and J by 1 base, with 13 bases left in between. In germline, CDR1 is KGHDR, CDR2 SFDVKD. The CDR3 DNA reads TGTGCCACCAGTGATTGGCCCCGGGGTACCCAAGAGACCCAGTACTTC. Amino acids: CATSDWPRGTQETQYF.

V is TRBV25-1 and J is TRBJ2-6; 8 bases match TRBD1. After removal of 6 bases from V and 0 bases from J, the junction contained 10 bases not matched to a gene. This CDR3 is 18 amino acids long. CDR1 is MGHDK, CDR2 SYGVNS, per germline. The CDR3, as DNA: TGTGCCAGCAGGGGTTGGGACAGGATACACTCTGGGGCCAACGTCCTGACTTTC. This encodes CASRGWDRIHSGANVLTF.

This sequence joins TRBV19 and TRBJ1-2; no clear D. Germline lookup yields CDR1 LNHDA and CDR2 SQIVND (reference sequence). This CDR3 is built from 15 residues. The V end lost 2 bases, the J end lost 7 bases, and 17 bases lay between the germline ends. CDR3 amino acids: CASSIKGDGPLGYTF. CDR3 DNA: TGTGCCAGTAGTATAAAAGGAGACGGCCCCCTTGGCTACACCTTC.

The chain joins TRBV2 to TRBJ1-6, with TRBD1 identical over 10 bases. The germline gives CDR1 SNHLY, CDR2 FYNNEI. With 3 bases clipped from V and 9 bases from J, the junction kept 2 bases outside the gene matches. The length of the CDR3 is 14 residues. CDR3 sequence: CASSEGTGVSPLHF. CDR3 in DNA: TGTGCCAGCAGTGAGGGGACAGGGGTTTCACCCCTCCACTTT. The entire variable domain, with the rest obtained from reference TRBV2 and TRBJ1-6, is as follows: EPEVTQTPSHQVTQMGQEVILRCVPISNHLYFYWYRQILGQKVEFLVSFYNNEISEKSEIFDDQFSVERPDGSNFTLKIRSTKLEDSAMYFCASSEGTGVSPLHFGNGTRLTVT.

The chain employs TRBV3-1 (or the pseudogene TRBV3-2) and TRBJ1-2, with no clear D. CDR1 is LGHDT, CDR2 YNNKEL, per germline (reference sequence). The V end lost 1 base, the J end lost 7 bases, and 4 bases lay between the germline ends. There are 11 residues in the CDR3. This CDR3 is CASSQGAGYTF. CDR3 bases: TGTGCCAGCAGCCAAGGGGCTGGCTACACCTTC.